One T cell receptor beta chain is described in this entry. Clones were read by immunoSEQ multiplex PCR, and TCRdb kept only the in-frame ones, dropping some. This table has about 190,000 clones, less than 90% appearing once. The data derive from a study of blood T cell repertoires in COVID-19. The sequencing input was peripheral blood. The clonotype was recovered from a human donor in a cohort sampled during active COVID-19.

Here the CDR3 DNA reads TGTGCCAGCAGTGGGTCAGGGGGCATTGGCTACACCTTC. This translates into CASSGSGGIGYTF. V gene TRBV2 combines with J gene TRBJ1-2, with TRBD1 matching 8 bases. Looked up from germline, CDR1 is SNHLY and CDR2 is FYNNEI. The CDR3 is 13 residues long. V lost 4 bases to trimming and J lost 7 bases; unmatched junction nucleotides: 5.